These 4 T cell receptor beta chains were all obtained from the same sample, sequenced in a study of CD8 T cells in Susac syndrome (dated by TCRdb to the late 2010s). The library came from the immunoSEQ multiplex PCR assay. RNA was extracted using the RNeasy kit, and roughly 0.45 to 1 microgram was reverse transcribed with random hexamers. TCRdb took the public reads, trimmed them with fastp at Q25, ran MiXCR for clone calling and kept in-frame beta chains. Identical CDR3 protein sequences are pooled into one entry, listed with their most common genes and DNA. This sample holds hundreds of thousands of distinct CDR3 sequences; 85% to 95% were observed only once. The ten largest make up approximately 0.15% of the sample. The sequenced sample consisted of CD4+ T cells from PBMCs. Receptors originate from a human donor with Susac syndrome.

The gene calls are TRBV7-2 and TRBJ1-1, with D tentatively TRBD1 (6 bases). Germline CDR1 SGHTA, CDR2 FQGNSA. This CDR3 is 14 amino acids long. Trimming shortened V by 0 bases and J by 3 bases, and 8 bases separated the two germline ends. DNA for the CDR3: TGTGCCAGCAGCTTAGCGGCAGGGGACACTGAAGCTTTCTTT. Amino acid sequence: CASSLAAGDTEAFF.

The chain employs TRBV29-1 and TRBJ2-7; weak D call: TRBD2 (5 bases). The CDR3 contains 14 residues. The germline gives CDR1 SQVTM, CDR2 ANQGSEA. Deletions cut 4 bases from V and 7 bases from J, with 20 bases between. The CDR3 coding sequence is TGCAGCGTTGCAGCAATTAGGGCGGGTGGGGAGCAGTACTTC. Translating it yields CSVAAIRAGGEQYF.

This clonotype has only one observation. This rearrangement joins TRBV20-1 to TRBJ1-2, with D perhaps TRBD1 (6 bases). V was pared by 2 bases and J by 6 bases, with 19 bases between. Germline V CDR1 and CDR2: DFQATT, SNEGSKA (reference sequence). CDR3 length: 15 residues. The CDR3, as DNA: TGCAGTGCTAGAAACCCGATCGGCAGGGGCGATGGCTACACCTTC. Translation gives CSARNPIGRGDGYTF.

The chain joins TRBV30 to TRBJ1-6; D gene uncertain. Between the trimmed V and J ends, which lost 6 bases and 10 bases, there was a span of 13 bases. Germline V lookup: CDR1 GTSNPN, CDR2 SVGIG (reference sequence). This CDR3 contains 12 residues. CDR3 bases: TGTGCCTGCTCCCGTGGGATCTCACCCCTCCACTTT. It encodes CACSRGISPLHF.